The sequence of this TCR beta chain was determined in a study of cytomegalovirus exposure and HLA in healthy donors. This PCR relied on a set of 60 Vbeta primers and 13 Jbeta primers. The method was immunoSEQ multiplex PCR; TCRdb's version includes in-frame clones alone and lacks a portion of them. This sample yields about 140,000 clones, of which 82% are seen a single time; 1.5% to 2.5% belongs to the top ten. Germline V gene lookup returns CDR1 MDHEN and CDR2 SYDVKM. V was shortened by 4 bases and J by 1 base, with 6 bases between the two germline ends. This CDR3 region has 13 residues. J is TRBJ2-3 and V is TRBV28, with a weak D call TRBD2 (5 bases). This TCR was sampled from a woman in her forties in good health and CMV-seronegative. The sequenced sample consisted of PBMCs. CDR3 sequence (DNA): TGTGCCAGCAGTTCGGAGGGCACAGATACGCAGTATTTT. Its translation is CASSSEGTDTQYF.